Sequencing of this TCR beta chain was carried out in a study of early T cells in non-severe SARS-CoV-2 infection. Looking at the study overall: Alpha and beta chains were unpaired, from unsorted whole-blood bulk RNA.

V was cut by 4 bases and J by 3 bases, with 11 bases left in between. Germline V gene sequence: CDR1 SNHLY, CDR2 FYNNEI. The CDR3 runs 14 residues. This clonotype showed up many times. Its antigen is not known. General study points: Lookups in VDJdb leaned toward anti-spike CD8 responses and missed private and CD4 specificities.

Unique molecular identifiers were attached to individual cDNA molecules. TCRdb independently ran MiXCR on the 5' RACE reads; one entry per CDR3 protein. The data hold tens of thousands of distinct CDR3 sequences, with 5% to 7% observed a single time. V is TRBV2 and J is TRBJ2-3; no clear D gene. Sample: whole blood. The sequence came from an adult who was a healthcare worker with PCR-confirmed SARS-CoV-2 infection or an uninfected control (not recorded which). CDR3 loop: CASSARTGTDTQYF. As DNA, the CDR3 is TGTGCCAGCAGTGCTCGGACGGGTACAGATACGCAGTATTTT.